A single sample gave rise to the 2 T cell receptor beta chains below, sequenced in a study of post-analysis software for immune sequencing data. Whole-study results and caveats: Controls showed lower frequencies than patients for roughly five TRBV segments, and TRBV5-6, TRBV5-1 and TRBV20-1 were among these.

Unique molecular identifiers tagged the TCR beta cDNA libraries. TCRdb passed the PCR reads through MiXCR, listing each CDR3 protein once. The data hold hundreds of thousands of distinct CDR3 sequences, with 55% to 60% observed a single time. These receptors lack a known antigen. Sequenced sample: blood. The receptors here all came from a girl aged 2 to 9 with multiple sclerosis.

The gene calls are TRBV14 and TRBJ2-6; no clear D gene. The germline CDR1 and CDR2 sequences are SGHDN and FVKESK. CDR3 length equals 15 residues. The germline V and J ends were trimmed by 4 bases and 0 bases, with 7 bases remaining between them. The CDR3 spells CASSRLNSGANVLTF. CDR3 nucleotide sequence: TGTGCCAGCAGCCGACTCAACTCTGGGGCCAACGTCCTGACTTTC. Variable domain in full (rest from reference TRBV14 and TRBJ2-6): EAGVTQFPSHSVIEKGQTVTLRCDPISGHDNLYWYRRVMGKEIKFLLHFVKESKQDESGMPNNRFLAERTGGTYSTLKVQPAELEDSGVYFCASSRLNSGANVLTFGAGSRLTVL.

This clonotype was seen a handful of times. V gene TRBV29-1 combines with J gene TRBJ1-5, with 7 bases that match TRBD1. Germline CDR1 is SQVTM and CDR2 is ANQGSEA. The CDR3 totals 13 residues. Unmatched junction bases numbered 8, after V lost 7 bases and J lost 5 bases. Here the CDR3 reads CSGGQDFDQPQHF. Here the CDR3 DNA reads TGCAGCGGAGGACAGGACTTCGATCAGCCCCAGCATTTT.